The T cell receptor beta chain under discussion was sequenced for a study of T cell repertoires in cytomegalovirus infection. The study, taken as a whole, reports: HLA-C-restricted CMV clonotypes gave the most frequent clonotype in two of eight donors.

TCRdb re-called the reads with MiXCR, one entry per CDR3 protein. Of a few hundred thousand distinct CDR3 sequences in the sample, 30% to 40% are singletons; the top ten hold about a sixth. This clonotype was recorded a few times. Its cognate antigen is unknown. V lost 4 bases and J lost 2; bases outside the gene matches: 4. Per germline, CDR1 SEHNR and CDR2 FQNEAQ (reference sequence). This CDR3 is built from 15 residues. The sequence was obtained from a human donor in good health (CMV status not recorded). Some clones in this sample may be carry-over from other donors' samples. The rearrangement links TRBV7-9 to TRBJ2-3, with 9 bases matching TRBD2. Sequencing was performed on cultured PBMCs, taken from culture after CMV antigen stimulation. The CDR3 loop is CASSSGLAPTDTQYF. In DNA form, the CDR3 reads TGTGCCAGCAGCTCGGGACTAGCCCCCACAGATACGCAGTATTTT.